The 18 T cell receptor beta chains listed next were all sequenced from one sample in a study of T cell responses to AZD1222 COVID-19 vaccine. Generated by immunoSEQ multiplex PCR, the TCRdb table keeps only in-frame clones and is missing some. This sample has 90,000 to 120,000 clones, with roughly 91% found just once. The input for sequencing was peripheral blood, taken on day 0 of AZD1222 vaccination. These receptor sequences come from an adult in good health.

The chain combines TRBV2 with TRBJ1-2; TRBD1 aligns across 9 bases. The CDR3 is 14 residues long. Per the germline V gene, CDR1 is SNHLY and CDR2 is FYNNEI. V was clipped by 5 bases and J by 0 bases; unmatched bases: 1. CDR3 DNA sequence: TGTGCCAGCAGTCGGGACAGGGCTAACTATGGCTACACCTTC. Protein sequence: CASSRDRANYGYTF.

This clone showed up just a few times. The chain has TRBV19 and TRBJ2-2; D is perhaps TRBD2 (7 bases). The V gene's germline CDR1 is LNHDA and CDR2 SQIVND (reference sequence). The CDR3 contains 16 residues. The V gene lost 4 bases and the J gene lost 6 bases, with 18 bases spanning the gap. The CDR3 nucleotides are TGTGCCAGTAGTACCCCCGGCGGGGGCCGGGCCGGGGAGCTGTTTTTT. It specifies CASSTPGGGRAGELFF. The full variable domain, rest sourced from reference TRBV19 and TRBJ2-2, is DGGITQSPKYLFRKEGQNVTLSCEQNLNHDAMYWYRQDPGQGLRLIYYSQIVNDFQKGDIAEGYSVSREKKESFPLTVTSAQKNPTAFYLCASSTPGGGRAGELFFGEGSRLTVL.

V is TRBV2 and J is TRBJ1-2, with D unclear. CDR1 is SNHLY and CDR2 is FYNNEI in the germline V gene. Deletions cut 8 bases from V and 3 bases from J, with 10 bases between. CDR3 length: 12 residues. The CDR3 sequence: CASGSDYYGYTF. In DNA, the CDR3 is TGTGCCAGCGGGTCAGATTACTATGGCTACACCTTC. Complete variable domain (other parts from reference TRBV2 and TRBJ1-2): EPEVTQTPSHQVTQMGQEVILRCVPISNHLYFYWYRQILGQKVEFLVSFYNNEISEKSEIFDDQFSVERPDGSNFTLKIRSTKLEDSAMYFCASGSDYYGYTFGSGTRLTVV.

This clone was seen a single time. The J gene is TRBJ1-1, the V gene TRBV7-8, with unresolved D. Trimming pared 5 bases from V and 3 bases from J, leaving 16 bases between. CDR1 is SGHVS and CDR2 is FQNEAQ in the germline V gene. This CDR3 comprises 15 residues. For the CDR3, the DNA is TGTGCCAGCAGCCGAACCGGGCCGAGGGACACTGAAGCTTTCTTT. Its translation: CASSRTGPRDTEAFF.

This chain connects TRBV27 to TRBJ1-2; 8 bases fit TRBD1. The V gene's germline CDR1 is MNHEY and CDR2 SMNVEV (reference sequence). V was pared by 10 bases and J by 4 bases, with 11 bases of the junction left unmatched. The CDR3 runs 14 residues. The CDR3 reads CATSDRAPIYGYTF. Here the CDR3 DNA reads TGTGCCACCTCGGACAGGGCCCCCATCTATGGCTACACCTTC.

The chain couples TRBV7-8 to TRBJ1-2; a possible D gene is TRBD1 (6 bases). Between the trimmed V and J ends, which lost 2 bases and 4 bases, there was a span of 17 bases. The CDR3 loop spans 16 amino acids. From germline, CDR1 is SGHVS and CDR2 FQNEAQ. CDR3 residues: CASSLNFAGVGYGYTF. The CDR3 bases are TGTGCCAGCAGCTTAAATTTTGCAGGGGTAGGCTATGGCTACACCTTC.

This clone was recorded at least ten times. This CDR3 reads CAWNWNTEAFF. The CDR3 DNA is TGTGCCTGGAACTGGAACACTGAAGCTTTCTTT. The genes are TRBV30 and TRBJ1-1; D is ambiguous. The V end was cut by 4 bases, the J end by 1 base, with 4 bases between. CDR1 and CDR2 from the germline V gene are GTSNPN and SVGIG (reference sequence). The CDR3 has 11 residues.

The V gene is TRBV11-3, the J gene TRBJ2-7; TRBD1 matches 7 bases. CDR1 SGHNT and CDR2 YENEEA come from the germline V gene. The CDR3 sequence is 13 residues long. The V and J ends lost 5 bases and 0 bases, in that order; junction bases with no gene match: 1. Here the CDR3 reads CASSPGGSYEQYF. In nucleotides, the CDR3 is TGTGCCAGCAGCCCAGGGGGCTCCTACGAGCAGTACTTC.

The V gene is TRBV4-1, the J gene TRBJ1-1; the match to TRBD1 covers 8 bases. Per the germline V gene, CDR1 is MGHRA and CDR2 is YSYEKL. CDR3 length: 16 residues. V shed 2 bases, J shed 4 bases, and the junction held 9 bases outside the gene matches. The CDR3 DNA is TGCGCCAGCAGCCAACCTAGACAGGGGCAGGTCACTGAAGCTTTCTTT. Its translation: CASSQPRQGQVTEAFF.

The gene calls are TRBV18 and TRBJ1-5; D is undetermined. Germline-derived CDR1 and CDR2 are KGHSH and LQKENI. V was clipped by 5 bases and J by 2 bases, with 10 bases between them. This CDR3 region has 14 residues. The CDR3 loop reads CASSGPEGNQPQHF. The CDR3 coding sequence is TGTGCCAGCTCAGGACCCGAGGGCAATCAGCCCCAGCATTTT.

The rearrangement joins TRBV5-1 to TRBJ2-1; the match to TRBD2 covers 8 bases. There are 19 residues in the CDR3. After removal of 4 bases from V and 0 bases from J, the junction contained 15 bases not matched to a gene. The germline V gene encodes CDR1 SGHRS and CDR2 YFSETQ. The CDR3 DNA is TGCGCCAGCAGCACCCCTTCGGCCCCAGCGGGAGCCTCCTACAATGAGCAGTTCTTC. It translates to CASSTPSAPAGASYNEQFF.

This chain joins TRBV27 and TRBJ2-7; TRBD1 matches at 11 bases. V gave up 5 bases and J gave up 7 bases; unmatched junction bases: 7. CDR3 size: 14 residues. Germline loops: CDR1 MNHEY, CDR2 SMNVEV (reference sequence). The CDR3 sequence is CASSPGQGAGEQYF. The CDR3, as DNA: TGTGCCAGCAGTCCAGGACAGGGGGCGGGAGAGCAGTACTTC.

This rearrangement joins TRBV29-1 to TRBJ1-1; 8 bases agree with TRBD1. Trimming cost V 7 bases and J 3 bases; bases outside gene matches: 10. The CDR3 loop spans 14 amino acids. In germline, CDR1 is SQVTM, CDR2 ANQGSEA. The CDR3 loop reads CSATQGAWDTEAFF. The CDR3, as DNA: TGCAGCGCCACCCAGGGGGCGTGGGACACTGAAGCTTTCTTT.

This clone was found once. The chain links TRBV6-4 to TRBJ2-3, with TRBD2 matching 9 bases. The V segment lost 0 bases and the J segment 2 bases; nucleotides outside the gene matches: 0. Germline CDR1 is MRHNA and CDR2 is SNTAGT. CDR3 length equals 15 residues. CDR3 DNA sequence: TGTGCCAGCAGTGACTCGGGACTAGCCACAGATACGCAGTATTTT. Translated, it gives CASSDSGLATDTQYF.

The CDR3 loop reads CASSLGQAPYGYTF. The CDR3 nucleotides read TGTGCCAGCAGTTTGGGACAGGCGCCCTATGGCTACACCTTC. The V call is TRBV27, the J call TRBJ1-2, with 8 bases fitting TRBD1. This CDR3 has 14 residues. V trimming: 3 bases; J trimming: 4 bases; junction bases outside the gene matches: 4. The germline gives CDR1 MNHEY, CDR2 SMNVEV (reference sequence).

This clone was picked up a small number of times. Because the CDR3's place on the DNA is in doubt, the DNA is left out and the CDR3 is given as listed by TCRdb. This sequence joins TRBV28 and TRBJ2-7; the tabulated D call, TRBD1, remains unverified against the DNA. Per germline, CDR1 MDHEN and CDR2 SYDVKM. Ends included, the CDR3 has 15 residues. The CDR3 sequence: CASSFLAGRREEQYF.

The rearrangement uses TRBV5-8 and TRBJ2-3; D unresolved. The CDR3 is 15 amino acids. CDR1 and CDR2 from the germline V gene are SGHTS and YDEGEE. V was shortened by 0 bases and J by 4 bases, with 12 bases between the two germline ends. The CDR3 loop reads CASSLGGPGADTQYF. The CDR3 coding sequence is TGTGCCAGCAGCTTGGGTGGGCCTGGCGCAGATACGCAGTATTTT.

In this sample, this clone turned up once. This chain joins TRBV7-3 and TRBJ2-2; D is unresolved. This CDR3 is built from 13 residues. Trimming shortened V by 5 bases and J by 6 bases, and 10 bases separated the two germline ends. Germline V gives CDR1 SGHTA, CDR2 FQGTGA. CDR3 sequence: CASSLEWSGELFF. The CDR3 DNA is TGTGCCAGCAGCCTAGAGTGGTCCGGGGAGCTGTTTTTT.